This T cell receptor (beta chain) was found in a study of blood T cells in healthy people across ages (dated by TCRdb to between 2014 and 2017). Concerning the study at large: Template switching captured roughly one uniquely barcoded TCR beta cDNA molecule per two T cells in model experiments. Using deep sequencing normalized with unique cDNA molecular identifiers, the study measured how TCR beta repertoire diversity changes with age. The donors were split into four age groups: young (average about 15 years), middle-aged (around 40), aged (around 67) and long-lived (over 75). Donors of different ages were randomly distributed across sequencing lanes to avoid experimental bias. Using the same blood draw, the study looked at two additional independent replicas of 1 million unique cDNA reads for two donors, one aged 18 to 30 and the other aged 80 or older. Study-wide findings and limitations: Observed TCR beta diversity per million T cells fell roughly linearly with age, and a significant reduction was already apparent by age roughly 40. Observed TCR beta diversity correlated strongly with the percentage of naive T cells measured by flow cytometry. Compared with the aged group, more naive CD4+ T cells, fewer expanded clones and increased TCR diversity were shown by the long-lived group, suggesting age selection. Conclusive comparison of naive and antigen-experienced compartments was prevented by the profiling of bulk unsorted PBMCs. The CMV infection status of donors was not known, potentially confounding age-related changes in expanded clonotypes. Estimates of total diversity from one million sequenced T cells were regarded as lower bounds and underestimates.

To note about this clonotype: What antigen it recognizes has not been identified. The junction and the germline gene differ at one end; a read error may be behind it.

The roughly 37 donors, aged 6 to 90 years, were systemically healthy Caucasian individuals from Russia. Around 10 milliliters of peripheral blood were drawn from each donor into EDTA-treated Vacutainer tubes. PBMCs were isolated by Ficoll-Paque density-gradient centrifugation, with at least 6 million obtained per sample. Total RNA, at least 6 micrograms per sample, was extracted from PBMCs with Trizol reagent. Naive CD45RAhigh/CD27high T cell percentages were measured by flow cytometry on a PBMC aliquot from every donor. From the cysteine through the phenylalanine, the CDR3 covers 14 amino acids. Only CDR3 DNA is held: 42 bases, read in frame from base 1. Looking up the germline V gene yields CDR1 MNHEY and CDR2 SVGAGI. The method was 5' RACE. A second about 7 to 11 cycle PCR used a sample-barcoded 5' primer and a J-beta primer mix. A unique molecular identifier was introduced onto each TCR beta cDNA molecule by a template-switch 5' adaptor carrying 12 random nucleotides. Each sample yielded at least 3 million CDR3-containing paired-end reads. First-strand cDNA was synthesized from all RNA with the Mint cDNA synthesis kit, primed by a TRBC-specific oligonucleotide. Following uracil-DNA glycosylase treatment, a first 18-cycle PCR with universal primers M1SS and BC2_uni_R was performed on all cDNA. Per the original workflow: Normalization of each sample was performed by random selection of 1 million high-quality reads, each carrying a distinct molecular identifier. Reads sharing molecular identifiers were discarded rather than binned into consensus sequences. MiTCR, set to a Q25 quality threshold and the strictest error-elimination algorithm, was used for CDR3 identification, clonotype clustering and error correction. Lower-bound total TCR beta diversity was estimated with a nonparametric unseen species model using Euler transformation. Starting from the raw public reads, TCRdb applied fastp trimming at Q25, assembled clones with MiXCR and retained in-frame beta chains. Entries are consolidated by CDR3 protein sequence, retaining the most common genes and DNA. None of the V and J calls come from the authors' own analysis; TCRdb made them. The sample includes fewer than 2,000,000 distinct CDR3 sequences, with more than 35% observed a single time. Under 30% of the sample rests with the top ten.

The V and J genes are TRBV6-5 and TRBJ1-5; 7 junctional bases match TRBD1. Sample: blood. The receptor comes from a human donor in good health. Here is the DNA: TGTGCCAGCATAAGGGGGCTTAGCAATCATCCCCAGCATTTT. It specifies CASIRGLSNHPQHF.